The table lists the clone carrying this T cell receptor (beta chain) with many counts. The antigen is undetermined. This sample is part of a study of T cell repertoires in cytomegalovirus infection. Study context: Shared public TCR beta signatures pointed to both CMV infection and a matching HLA type. Whole-study results and caveats: In two of eight donors, the top clonotype was HLA-C-restricted CMV-specific.

Trimming took 8 bases from V and 10 from J; bases not matched to a gene: 4. The germline V gene has CDR1 SGHVS and CDR2 FNYEAQ. This CDR3 has 13 residues. In TCRdb, the reads were re-called with MiXCR into one record per CDR3 protein. The data contain about 890,000 distinct CDR3 sequences, 30% to 40% of them seen just once; the ten biggest clones take up around 15%. The clonotype comes from a human donor in good health (CMV status not recorded). Some clones in this sample may be carry-over from other donors' samples. The sequences come from cultured CD8+ T cells from PBMCs, collected from culture after CMV antigen stimulation. The chain uses TRBV7-6 and TRBJ1-6, with 11 bases matching TRBD1. The CDR3 spells CASQGQGGSPLHF. For the CDR3, the DNA is TGTGCCAGCCAGGGACAGGGGGGGTCACCCCTCCACTTT.